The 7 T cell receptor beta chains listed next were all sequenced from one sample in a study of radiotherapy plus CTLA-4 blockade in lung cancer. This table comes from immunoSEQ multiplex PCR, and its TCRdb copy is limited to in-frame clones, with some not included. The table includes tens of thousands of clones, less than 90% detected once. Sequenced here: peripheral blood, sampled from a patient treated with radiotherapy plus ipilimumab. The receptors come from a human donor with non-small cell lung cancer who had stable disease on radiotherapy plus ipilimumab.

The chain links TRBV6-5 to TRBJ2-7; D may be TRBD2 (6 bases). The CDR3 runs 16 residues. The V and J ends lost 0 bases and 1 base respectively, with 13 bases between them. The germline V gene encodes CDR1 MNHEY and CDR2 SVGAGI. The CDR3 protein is CASSYSSAGRSYEQYF. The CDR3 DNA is TGTGCCAGCAGTTACTCGTCGGCGGGGCGATCCTACGAGCAGTACTTC.

CDR3 amino acids: CASSWRLTGNTIYF. DNA for the CDR3: TGTGCCAGCAGCTGGAGACTCACTGGAAACACCATATATTTT. This chain uses TRBV7-9 with TRBJ1-3; D is uncertain. The V and J ends lost 4 bases and 2 bases respectively, with 9 bases between them. This CDR3 contains 14 residues. Germline lookup yields CDR1 SEHNR and CDR2 FQNEAQ (reference sequence).

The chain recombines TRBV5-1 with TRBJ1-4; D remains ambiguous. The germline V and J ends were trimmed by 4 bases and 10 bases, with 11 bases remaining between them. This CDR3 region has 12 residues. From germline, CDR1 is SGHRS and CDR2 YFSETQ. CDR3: CASSPDNIKLFF. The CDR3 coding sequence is TGCGCCAGCAGCCCAGATAACATAAAACTGTTTTTT.

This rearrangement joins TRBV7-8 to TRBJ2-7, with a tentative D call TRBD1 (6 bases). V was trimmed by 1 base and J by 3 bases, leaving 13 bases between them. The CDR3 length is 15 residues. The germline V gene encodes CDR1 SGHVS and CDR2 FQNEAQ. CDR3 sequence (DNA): TGTGCCAGCAGCTTAGAAAGGGGGTCCATCTACGAGCAGTACTTC. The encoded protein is CASSLERGSIYEQYF.

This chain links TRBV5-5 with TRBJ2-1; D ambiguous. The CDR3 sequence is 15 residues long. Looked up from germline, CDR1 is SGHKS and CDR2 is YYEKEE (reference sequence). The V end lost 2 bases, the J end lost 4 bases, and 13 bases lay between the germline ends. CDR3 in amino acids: CASSFEGYPYNEQFF. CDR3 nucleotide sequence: TGTGCCAGCAGCTTTGAAGGGTATCCTTACAATGAGCAGTTCTTC.

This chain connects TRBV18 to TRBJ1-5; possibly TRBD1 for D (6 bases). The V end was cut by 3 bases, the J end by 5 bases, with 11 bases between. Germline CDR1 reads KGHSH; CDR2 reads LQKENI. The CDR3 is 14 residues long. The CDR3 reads CASSPGQSHQPQHF. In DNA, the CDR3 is TGTGCCAGCTCACCCGGACAGTCCCATCAGCCCCAGCATTTT.

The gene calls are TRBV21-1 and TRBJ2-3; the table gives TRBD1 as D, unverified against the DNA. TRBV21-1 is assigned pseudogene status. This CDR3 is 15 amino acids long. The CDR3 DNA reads TGTGCCAGCAGTACAACAGGGGATTGTACAGATACGCAGTATTTT. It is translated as CASSTTGDCTDTQYF.